The text below deals with one TCR beta chain. Its antigen is still unknown. The sample belongs to a study of cytomegalovirus exposure and HLA in healthy donors. Findings and limits, study-wide: CMV antigen specificity was confirmed in vitro for a few CMV-associated chains. The sole available immune exposure information was CMV serostatus. Other equally common chains were less clonally expanded than HLA-associated TCR beta chains, a later analysis showed.

Per the germline V gene, CDR1 is MDHEN and CDR2 is SYDVKM. The CDR3 is 13 amino acids. With 2 bases removed from V and 6 bases from J, the gap between germline ends came to 10 bases. Primers: 60 Vbeta forward and 13 Jbeta reverse. Data came from immunoSEQ multiplex PCR; TCRdb stores just in-frame clones and leaves some out. The sample consists of 150,000 or so clones, just under 80% of them appearing once. The specimen was PBMCs. The clonotype was recovered from a man aged 30 to 39 in good health and CMV-seronegative. The chain recombines TRBV28 with TRBJ1-2; no definite D call. The DNA of the CDR3 is TGTGCCAGCAGTTTAACTGGAGGTAATGGCTACACCTTC. It translates to CASSLTGGNGYTF.